Below are 7 T cell receptor beta chains sequenced from a single sample in a study of blood T cells in healthy people across ages. PCR was performed a second time for about 6 to 12 cycles using a sample-barcoded 5' primer and a J-beta primer mix. Each CDR3 protein is one row after TCRdb ran MiXCR on the 5' RACE reads. The sample shows fewer than 2,000,000 distinct CDR3 sequences, around 36% of them seen only once. The sample comprised blood. The origin of the receptors is a woman aged 25 to 39 in good health.

There are a few counts of this clonotype. This chain uses TRBV11-2 with TRBJ2-7; the D is unclear. The germline V and J ends were trimmed by 5 bases and 3 bases, with 11 bases remaining between them. The length of the CDR3 is 13 residues. Germline V gene data show CDR1 as SGHAT and CDR2 as FQNNGV. CDR3 amino acids: CASSPPFLYEQYF. The CDR3, as DNA: TGTGCCAGCAGCCCCCCGTTTCTCTACGAGCAGTACTTC.

The chain has TRBV2 and TRBJ1-5; TRBD1 matches 9 bases. Looked up from germline, CDR1 is SNHLY and CDR2 is FYNNEI. The CDR3 length is 16 residues. V dropped 6 bases and J dropped 4; count of bases not matched to a gene: 10. CDR3 in amino acids: CASRQRGQGQNQPQHF. CDR3 coding DNA: TGTGCCAGCAGACAGCGGGGACAGGGACAAAATCAGCCCCAGCATTTT.

The chain is built from TRBV7-3 and TRBJ2-1; 7 bases fit TRBD1. Losses at the gene ends were 4 bases for V and 0 bases for J; bases not matched to a gene: 6. This CDR3 is built from 16 residues. CDR1 is SGHTA and CDR2 is FQGTGA in the germline V gene. CDR3 loop: CASSSTGKSSYNEQFF. The CDR3 region has the DNA TGTGCCAGCAGCTCGACAGGGAAAAGCTCCTACAATGAGCAGTTCTTC.

The chain uses TRBV20-1 and TRBJ1-5; a possible D gene is TRBD1 (6 bases). The CDR3 has 15 residues. Germline V lookup: CDR1 DFQATT, CDR2 SNEGSKA (reference sequence). Deletions cut 5 bases from V and 0 bases from J, with 14 bases between. The CDR3 loop is CSAPKGGHSNQPQHF. Written as DNA, the CDR3 is TGCAGTGCTCCTAAGGGGGGACATAGCAATCAGCCCCAGCATTTT.

This clonotype was picked up many times. DNA of the CDR3: TGTGCCAGCAGCCTCCCCGTGGGAAGGGAGACCCAGTACTTC. It is translated as CASSLPVGRETQYF. The chain combines TRBV7-9 with TRBJ2-5; D uncertain. With 5 bases removed from V and 5 bases from J, the gap between germline ends came to 15 bases. The CDR3 has 14 residues. Per the germline V gene, CDR1 is SEHNR and CDR2 is FQNEAQ (reference sequence).

This rearrangement joins TRBV20-1 to TRBJ2-1; TRBD1 agrees at 10 bases. Looked up from germline, CDR1 is DFQATT and CDR2 is SNEGSKA (reference sequence). This CDR3 is 14 amino acids long. Trimming removed 6 bases from V and 8 bases from J; junction bases left unmatched: 10. In DNA form, the CDR3 reads TGCAGTGCAACCGGGACAGGGGTAGTCCATGAGCAGTTCTTC. Translation: CSATGTGVVHEQFF.

The rearrangement links TRBV7-6 to TRBJ2-1; 11 bases line up with TRBD2. This CDR3 is 15 amino acids long. The germline CDR1 and CDR2 sequences are SGHVS and FNYEAQ. V lost 3 bases, J lost 6 bases, and 4 bases stayed unmatched. DNA for the CDR3: TGTGCCAGCAGCTTTCGGGGACTAGCGGTCAATGAGCAGTTCTTC. Protein: CASSFRGLAVNEQFF.